Each of the 16 T cell receptor beta chains below was sequenced from the same sample in a study of blood T cell repertoires in COVID-19. Sequenced by immunoSEQ multiplex PCR; TCRdb stores in-frame clones only, minus some. The table records under 85,000 clones, 82% of them present only once. The specimen sequenced was peripheral blood. All receptors derive from a human donor in a cohort sampled during active COVID-19.

The chain combines TRBV2 with TRBJ1-5; tentative D call: TRBD1 (6 bases). There are 13 residues in the CDR3. Trimming removed 6 bases from V and 7 bases from J, with 13 bases in between. Germline V CDR1 and CDR2: SNHLY, FYNNEI. For the CDR3, the DNA is TGTGCCAGCAGCACAGGGATGAACCAGCCCCAGCATTTT. It encodes CASSTGMNQPQHF.

V and J are TRBV19 and TRBJ1-5; D is unresolved. Trimming took off 3 bases at V and 3 bases at J, with 15 bases between the two ends. CDR3 size: 16 residues. Germline V gene lookup returns CDR1 LNHDA and CDR2 SQIVND (reference sequence). Here the CDR3 reads CASSMMTQRPNQPQHF. CDR3 DNA sequence: TGTGCCAGTAGTATGATGACCCAGAGGCCCAATCAGCCCCAGCATTTT.

The V call is TRBV7-8, the J call TRBJ1-3; 8 nucleotides match TRBD1. CDR1 and CDR2 (germline): SGHVS, FQNEAQ. This CDR3 spans 15 amino acids. The J segment lost 7 bases and the V segment lost 5 bases, leaving 10 bases of the junction unmatched. Written as DNA, the CDR3 is TGTGCCAGCAGCGAGAGGACAGGGTGGAAGAACACCATATATTTT. Protein sequence: CASSERTGWKNTIYF.

V and J are TRBV5-5 and TRBJ1-1, with a tentative D call TRBD1 (6 bases). In germline, CDR1 is SGHKS, CDR2 YYEKEE (reference sequence). The ends were cut back, 4 bases at V and 1 base at J, with 11 bases in the middle. CDR3 length: 14 residues. CDR3 amino acids: CASSPSQGNTEAFF. The CDR3 DNA sequence: TGTGCCAGCAGCCCCTCACAGGGGAACACTGAAGCTTTCTTT. The full variable domain, its missing parts supplied by reference TRBV5-5 and TRBJ1-1, is DAGVTQSPTHLIKTRGQQVTLRCSPISGHKSVSWYQQVLGQGPQFIFQYYEKEERGRGNFPDRFSARQFPNYSSELNVNALLLGDSALYLCASSPSQGNTEAFFGQGTRLTVV.

The gene calls are TRBV7-9 and TRBJ1-2; 7 nucleotides line up with TRBD1. This CDR3 is 13 amino acids long. The junction had 8 bases not matched to a gene; V was cut back by 5 bases and J by 8 bases. In germline, CDR1 is SEHNR, CDR2 FQNEAQ (reference sequence). CDR3 amino acids: CASSLGQVKGYTF. The CDR3 nucleotides read TGTGCCAGCAGCCTCGGACAGGTGAAGGGCTACACCTTC.

The chain combines TRBV5-1 with TRBJ1-3, with TRBD1 identical over 9 bases. This CDR3 is built from 14 residues. V lost 4 bases, J lost 11 bases, and 10 bases stayed unmatched. Germline assignment: CDR1 SGHRS and CDR2 YFSETQ. Here the CDR3 DNA reads TGCGCCAGCAGCCCCGGGACAGGGAAAGTCCCCATATATTTT. This translates into CASSPGTGKVPIYF.

This chain connects TRBV19 to TRBJ1-2, with D tentatively TRBD1 (6 bases). Trimming removed 5 bases from V and 2 bases from J, with 12 bases in between. The CDR3 extends over 14 amino acids. The germline gives CDR1 LNHDA, CDR2 SQIVND (reference sequence). CDR3 nucleotides: TGTGCCAGTAGTCCTCAACAGGGAAACTATGGCTACACCTTC. Its protein product is CASSPQQGNYGYTF.

CDR3 nucleotide sequence: TGTGCCACCAGACTTACCCGGGGAGATTCACCCCTCCACTTT. Protein sequence: CATRLTRGDSPLHF. The chain combines TRBV7-9 with TRBJ1-6; no clear D. The germline gives CDR1 SEHNR, CDR2 FQNEAQ (reference sequence). This CDR3 spans 14 amino acids. Trimming took off 10 bases at V and 8 bases at J, with 18 bases between the two ends.

This clone was seen just once. The chain has TRBV6-5 and TRBJ1-2, with 10 bases fitting TRBD1. Germline V CDR1 and CDR2: MNHEY, SVGAGI. CDR3 length equals 13 residues. V dropped 5 bases and J dropped 8; count of bases not matched to a gene: 5. The CDR3 reads CASSRQGARGYTF. CDR3 DNA: TGTGCCAGCAGTCGACAGGGGGCGAGGGGCTACACCTTC.

The gene calls are TRBV6-5 and TRBJ1-3; tentatively, D is TRBD1 (5 bases). CDR1 MNHEY and CDR2 SVGAGI come from the germline V gene. The ends were cut back, 8 bases at V and 4 bases at J, with 18 bases in the middle. The CDR3 covers 15 residues. CDR3 bases: TGTGCCAGCGGGTACTATCAGGGTAAAGGAAACACCATATATTTT. As protein: CASGYYQGKGNTIYF.

This clone appeared once. V usage is TRBV7-3 and J usage is TRBJ1-2, with a possible D match to TRBD1 (6 bases). The CDR3 runs to 13 residues. Trimming cost V 5 bases and J 2 bases, with 9 bases left between them. Germline V CDR1 and CDR2: SGHTA, FQGTGA. DNA of the CDR3: TGTGCCAGCAGCCGGACAGAAAACTATGGCTACACCTTC. Residues: CASSRTENYGYTF.

This clone came up a few times. The genes are TRBV18 and TRBJ1-1; tentative D call: TRBD1 (6 bases). Trimming cost V 3 bases and J 4 bases, with 12 bases left between them. From germline, CDR1 is KGHSH and CDR2 LQKENI. This CDR3 is 14 amino acids long. The CDR3 nucleotides read TGTGCCAGCTCACCTCCAGGGGTCAGCACTGAAGCTTTCTTT. It codes for CASSPPGVSTEAFF.

This clone was found a few times. CDR3 sequence (DNA): TGTGCCAGCAGCGCCCAGGGCCAAGAGACCCAGTACTTC. It specifies CASSAQGQETQYF. V gene TRBV27 combines with J gene TRBJ2-5; D perhaps matches TRBD1 (5 bases). V was trimmed by 6 bases and J by 1 base, leaving 9 bases between them. Germline lookup yields CDR1 MNHEY and CDR2 SMNVEV (reference sequence). The CDR3 spans 13 residues.

V is TRBV19 and J is TRBJ1-3; possible D gene TRBD1, 5 bases. CDR1 LNHDA and CDR2 SQIVND come from the germline V gene (reference sequence). V was cut by 4 bases and J by 4 bases, with 14 bases left in between. The CDR3 spans 15 residues. CDR3 residues: CASSNLGDLGNTIYF. CDR3 nucleotide sequence: TGTGCCAGTAGTAACCTTGGGGACTTAGGAAACACCATATATTTT. Full variable domain (missing parts from reference TRBV19 and TRBJ1-3): DGGITQSPKYLFRKEGQNVTLSCEQNLNHDAMYWYRQDPGQGLRLIYYSQIVNDFQKGDIAEGYSVSREKKESFPLTVTSAQKNPTAFYLCASSNLGDLGNTIYFGEGSWLTVV.

The chain recombines TRBV7-9 with TRBJ2-5; weak D call: TRBD2 (6 bases). V was cut by 5 bases and J by 8 bases, with 24 bases left in between. The CDR3 runs to 16 residues. Looked up from germline, CDR1 is SEHNR and CDR2 is FQNEAQ (reference sequence). The CDR3 protein is CASSPLNGGRERTQYF. In DNA form, the CDR3 reads TGTGCCAGCAGCCCACTCAACGGGGGAAGAGAACGCACCCAGTACTTC.

The rearrangement links TRBV7-8 to TRBJ1-2; 7 bases align to TRBD1. CDR3 length: 15 residues. From germline, CDR1 is SGHVS and CDR2 FQNEAQ. The ends lost 3 bases at V and 1 base at J; junction bases unmatched: 5. For the CDR3, the DNA is TGTGCCAGCAGCTTGACGACAGGGCTTAACTATGGCTACACCTTC. It codes for CASSLTTGLNYGYTF.